The 7 T cell receptor beta chains presented below share a single source sample, sequenced in a study of T-cell memory formation after mild COVID-19. TCRdb used MiXCR to reprocess the 5' RACE reads, holding one entry per CDR3 protein. The sample carries over 150,000 distinct CDR3 sequences, about 18% recorded once. The sample taken for sequencing was PBMCs or a T cell subset sorted from them (not recorded which). These receptors originate from a man between 18 and 35 years old who had mild COVID-19 (a few samples of this study predate the infection). Cell type and time point are not known.

The J gene is TRBJ2-7, the V gene TRBV6-6, with D uncertain. V gave up 11 bases and J gave up 2 bases, with 16 bases separating them. From germline, CDR1 is MNHNY and CDR2 SVGAGI (reference sequence). The CDR3 loop spans 13 amino acids. In DNA, the CDR3 is TGTGCCCGTTCCGCGGTTTGCCCCTACGAGCAGTACGTC. As protein: CARSAVCPYEQYV.

For the CDR3, the DNA is TGTGCCAGCAGAACAGACAGGGTGCATGGCTACACCTTC. It is translated as CASRTDRVHGYTF. The rearrangement uses TRBV6-6 and TRBJ1-2, with 7 nucleotides matching TRBD1. The germline V gene has CDR1 MNHNY and CDR2 SVGAGI (reference sequence). The J segment lost 6 bases and the V segment lost 6 bases, leaving 7 bases of the junction unmatched. This CDR3 is 13 amino acids long.

This clonotype was counted between two and nine times. This rearrangement joins TRBV6-2 or TRBV6-3 to TRBJ2-1, with D possibly being TRBD2 (5 bases). This CDR3 comprises 18 residues. The V gene's germline CDR1 is MNHEY and CDR2 SVGEGT. V lost 4 bases, J lost 2 bases, and 21 bases lay in between. The DNA of the CDR3 is TGTGCCAGCAGTTCACATATACCGAGGGATGGGGCCTACAATGAGCAGTTCTTC. Translating gives CASSSHIPRDGAYNEQFF.

CDR3 sequence: CASSLGAANEKLFF. Written as DNA, the CDR3 is TGTGCCAGCAGTTTAGGGGCCGCTAATGAAAAACTGTTTTTT. The rearrangement joins TRBV28 to TRBJ1-4; possible D gene TRBD1, 5 bases. V gave up 2 bases and J gave up 3 bases, with 7 bases separating them. The CDR3 runs to 14 residues. Germline lookup yields CDR1 MDHEN and CDR2 SYDVKM.

This chain uses TRBV23-1 with TRBJ2-3; unclear D gene. TRBV23-1 carries the ORF label, with uncertain function. V lost 0 bases, J lost 0 bases, and 10 bases lay in between. The CDR3 is 16 residues long. The CDR3 loop is CASSQSYSPSTDTQYF. CDR3 nucleotides: TGCGCCAGCAGTCAATCGTACAGCCCTAGCACAGATACGCAGTATTTT.

The V gene is TRBV5-1, the J gene TRBJ1-2; possibly TRBD1 for D (6 bases). The CDR3 length is 13 residues. V was trimmed by 6 bases and J by 4 bases, leaving 13 bases between them. Germline V CDR1 and CDR2: SGHRS, YFSETQ. Written as DNA, the CDR3 is TGCGCCAGCACTCAGACAGGCTCCTATGGCTACACCTTC. It yields the protein CASTQTGSYGYTF.

This clonotype came up a few times. The rearrangement links TRBV12-3 or TRBV12-4 to TRBJ2-1; D gene uncertain. The CDR3 has 11 amino acids. V gave up 4 bases and J gave up 9 bases, with 7 bases separating them. CDR3 nucleotide sequence: TGTGCCAGCAGTTCCAGAGGTGAGCAGTTCTTC. It yields the protein CASSSRGEQFF.